This is a list of T cell receptor beta chains from one sample in a study of T cell responses to AZD1222 COVID-19 vaccine. Data came from immunoSEQ multiplex PCR; TCRdb stores just in-frame clones and leaves some out. The table shows 24,000 or so clones, with about nine tenths occurring only once. The specimen comprised peripheral blood, sampled 28 days after the second AZD1222 dose. Receptors were obtained from an adult who received the AZD1222 COVID-19 vaccine. Each CDR3 is given with its conserved first and last residue. The D gene is left open where the match is weak. For some rows the clone size is stated as once, few or many, or as a class when expanded; others skip it.

clone size: few
V gene: TRBV24-1
J gene: TRBJ2-7
D gene: TRBD1
CDR3 DNA: TGTGCCAACCATGGGCCACAGGGGGCATCCTACGAGCAGTACTTC
CDR3 protein: CANHGPQGASYEQYF

clone size: -
V gene: TRBV24-1
J gene: TRBJ2-7
D gene: -
CDR3 DNA: TGTGCCACCAGTGATAGGAACTACGAGCAGTACTTC
CDR3 protein: CATSDRNYEQYF

clone size: -
V gene: TRBV9
J gene: TRBJ2-5
D gene: TRBD2
CDR3 DNA: TGTGCCAGCAGCAGGGGACTAGCGGGATTTGAGACCCAGTACTTC
CDR3 protein: CASSRGLAGFETQYF

clone size: once
V gene: TRBV7-2
J gene: TRBJ1-6
D gene: TRBD1
CDR3 DNA: TGTGCCAGCAGCTTAGGCCTCCGGACAGGGTTTAATAATTCACCCCTCCACTTT
CDR3 protein: CASSLGLRTGFNNSPLHF

clone size: -
V gene: TRBV11-2
J gene: TRBJ2-1
D gene: -
CDR3 DNA: TGTGCCAGCAGCTTAGCGGCGGGGTCCTACAATGAGCAGTTCTTC
CDR3 protein: CASSLAAGSYNEQFF

clone size: -
V gene: TRBV5-3
J gene: TRBJ2-1
D gene: TRBD2
CDR3 DNA: TGTGCCAGAAGGCCCTCGGGACTAGCGGGACCCTACAATGAGCAGTTCTTC
CDR3 protein: CARRPSGLAGPYNEQFF

clone size: -
V gene: TRBV30
J gene: TRBJ2-1
D gene: -
CDR3 DNA: TGTGCCTGGAGTGTACTCGGGGGAGAACCCTACAATGAGCAGTTCTTC
CDR3 protein: CAWSVLGGEPYNEQFF

clone size: -
V gene: TRBV5-6
J gene: TRBJ2-7
D gene: -
CDR3 DNA: TGTGCCAGCAGCTTGAGTTATGGGGCATCCTACGAGCAGTACTTC
CDR3 protein: CASSLSYGASYEQYF

clone size: -
V gene: TRBV7-2
J gene: TRBJ2-6
D gene: TRBD1
CDR3 DNA: TGTGCCAGCCGGGTTGGGACAGGGGCAGGGGCCAACGTCCTGACTTTC
CDR3 protein: CASRVGTGAGANVLTF

clone size: -
V gene: TRBV24-1
J gene: TRBJ2-7
D gene: -
CDR3 DNA: TGTGCCACCAGTGATTTCGGGGAGAAAGAGCAGTACTTC
CDR3 protein: CATSDFGEKEQYF

clone size: -
V gene: TRBV7-3
J gene: TRBJ1-1
D gene: -
CDR3 DNA: TGTGCCAGCAGCTTAAGTGGGAACACTGAAGCTTTCTTT
CDR3 protein: CASSLSGNTEAFF

clone size: -
V gene: TRBV20-1
J gene: TRBJ2-2
D gene: TRBD2
CDR3 DNA: TGCAGTGCTAGTAGGTTAGCGGGAGTGACTACCGGGGAGCTGTTTTTT
CDR3 protein: CSASRLAGVTTGELFF

clone size: -
V gene: TRBV28
J gene: TRBJ1-5
D gene: TRBD1
CDR3 DNA: TGTGCCACCGAGACAGGGGGCGGTCAGCCCCAGCATTTT
CDR3 protein: CATETGGGQPQHF

clone size: -
V gene: TRBV3-1/TRBV3-2
J gene: TRBJ1-1
D gene: -
CDR3 DNA: TGTGCCAGCAGCCAAGCAAACCAGGGAACTGAAGCTTTCTTT
CDR3 protein: CASSQANQGTEAFF

clone size: -
V gene: TRBV19
J gene: TRBJ2-7
D gene: TRBD2
CDR3 DNA: TGTGCCAGTACCATCCGTCCTAGCGGGACAAGCGAGCAGTACTTC
CDR3 protein: CASTIRPSGTSEQYF

clone size: -
V gene: TRBV18
J gene: TRBJ1-2
D gene: -
CDR3 DNA: TGTGCCAGCTCACCACCGTCGGGGGTGGATGGCTACACCTTC
CDR3 protein: CASSPPSGVDGYTF

clone size: -
V gene: TRBV28
J gene: TRBJ2-7
D gene: TRBD2
CDR3 DNA: TGTGCCAGCAGTGGTAGGCGGGAGCATAGGGAGCAGTACTTC
CDR3 protein: CASSGRREHREQYF

clone size: -
V gene: TRBV5-1
J gene: TRBJ1-1
D gene: TRBD1
CDR3 DNA: TGCGCCAGCAGCCTAACAGGGGGTCTGAACACTGAAGCTTTCTTT
CDR3 protein: CASSLTGGLNTEAFF

clone size: -
V gene: TRBV7-9
J gene: TRBJ1-2
D gene: -
CDR3 DNA: TGTGCCAGCAGCTTAGAGGGTTTCGGCTACACCTTC
CDR3 protein: CASSLEGFGYTF

clone size: -
V gene: TRBV20-1
J gene: TRBJ1-2
D gene: -
CDR3 DNA: TGCAGTGCTAGCGGGGACTATGGCTACACCTTC
CDR3 protein: CSASGDYGYTF

clone size: -
V gene: TRBV27
J gene: TRBJ1-4
D gene: -
CDR3 DNA: TGTGCCAGCAGTTACAGGGATCGAGAAAAACTGTTTTTT
CDR3 protein: CASSYRDREKLFF

clone size: -
V gene: TRBV2
J gene: TRBJ1-4
D gene: -
CDR3 DNA: TGTGCCAGCAGCAACAGGGCGGATAATGAAAAACTGTTTTTT
CDR3 protein: CASSNRADNEKLFF

clone size: -
V gene: TRBV7-7
J gene: TRBJ1-5
D gene: -
CDR3 DNA: TGTGCTAGCAGCCCCAGCCCCAGTCAGCCCCAGCATTTT
CDR3 protein: CASSPSPSQPQHF

clone size: -
V gene: TRBV5-5
J gene: TRBJ2-7
D gene: -
CDR3 DNA: TGTGCCAGCAGCTCGACCAGCTCCTACGAGCAGTACTTC
CDR3 protein: CASSSTSSYEQYF

clone size: -
V gene: TRBV28
J gene: TRBJ2-5
D gene: -
CDR3 DNA: TGTGCCAGCAGTCTACAGGGTAGGGAGACCCAGTACTTC
CDR3 protein: CASSLQGRETQYF

clone size: -
V gene: TRBV5-1
J gene: TRBJ2-7
D gene: -
CDR3 DNA: TGCGCCAGCAGCTTTTTACAGGGTTCCGACTACGAGCAGTACTTC
CDR3 protein: CASSFLQGSDYEQYF

clone size: -
V gene: TRBV28
J gene: TRBJ2-7
D gene: -
CDR3 DNA: TGTGCCAGCAATCCGGGCCAGTCCTACGAGCAGTACTTC
CDR3 protein: CASNPGQSYEQYF

clone size: -
V gene: TRBV7-3
J gene: TRBJ2-1
D gene: TRBD2
CDR3 DNA: TGTGCCAGCAGCCTCCGGACTAGCGGGAGGAATGAGCAGTTCTTC
CDR3 protein: CASSLRTSGRNEQFF

clone size: -
V gene: TRBV11-2
J gene: TRBJ1-5
D gene: TRBD1
CDR3 DNA: TGTGCCAGCAGCCAAGACAGGGGGCTTCAGCCCCAGCATTTT
CDR3 protein: CASSQDRGLQPQHF

clone size: -
V gene: TRBV29-1
J gene: TRBJ2-3
D gene: TRBD2
CDR3 DNA: TGCAGCGCCCAGCGGGAGGGCCGATCAGATACGCAGTATTTT
CDR3 protein: CSAQREGRSDTQYF

clone size: -
V gene: TRBV5-1
J gene: TRBJ2-1
D gene: -
CDR3 DNA: TGCGCCAGCAGCTTTACAGGGACTGAGCAGTTCTTC
CDR3 protein: CASSFTGTEQFF

clone size: -
V gene: TRBV9
J gene: TRBJ1-2
D gene: -
CDR3 DNA: TGTGCCAGCAGCCCTACGACGGGGACGGAACTTTATGGCTACACCTTC
CDR3 protein: CASSPTTGTELYGYTF

clone size: -
V gene: TRBV4-1
J gene: TRBJ1-4
D gene: -
CDR3 DNA: TGCGCCAGCAGTCCCCCTAGTATCAACCCTCCGTACGAAAAACTGTTTTTT
CDR3 protein: CASSPPSINPPYEKLFF

clone size: -
V gene: TRBV13
J gene: TRBJ1-3
D gene: TRBD1
CDR3 DNA: TGTGCCAGCAGCTTAAGGACAGGGGGAAACACCATATATTTT
CDR3 protein: CASSLRTGGNTIYF

clone size: -
V gene: TRBV30
J gene: TRBJ2-1
D gene: -
CDR3 DNA: TGTGCCTGGAGTGTAGGGCCCCATGAGCAGTTCTTC
CDR3 protein: CAWSVGPHEQFF

clone size: -
V gene: TRBV3-1/TRBV3-2
J gene: TRBJ1-4
D gene: -
CDR3 DNA: TGTGCCAGCAGTCCAAACAAGGGGTTCATGGGGACTGAAAAACTGTTTTTT
CDR3 protein: CASSPNKGFMGTEKLFF

clone size: -
V gene: TRBV4-1
J gene: TRBJ2-7
D gene: -
CDR3 DNA: TGCGCCAGCAGCCAAGATCTTCACACAGGGACCCTCGCCTACGAGCAGTACTTC
CDR3 protein: CASSQDLHTGTLAYEQYF